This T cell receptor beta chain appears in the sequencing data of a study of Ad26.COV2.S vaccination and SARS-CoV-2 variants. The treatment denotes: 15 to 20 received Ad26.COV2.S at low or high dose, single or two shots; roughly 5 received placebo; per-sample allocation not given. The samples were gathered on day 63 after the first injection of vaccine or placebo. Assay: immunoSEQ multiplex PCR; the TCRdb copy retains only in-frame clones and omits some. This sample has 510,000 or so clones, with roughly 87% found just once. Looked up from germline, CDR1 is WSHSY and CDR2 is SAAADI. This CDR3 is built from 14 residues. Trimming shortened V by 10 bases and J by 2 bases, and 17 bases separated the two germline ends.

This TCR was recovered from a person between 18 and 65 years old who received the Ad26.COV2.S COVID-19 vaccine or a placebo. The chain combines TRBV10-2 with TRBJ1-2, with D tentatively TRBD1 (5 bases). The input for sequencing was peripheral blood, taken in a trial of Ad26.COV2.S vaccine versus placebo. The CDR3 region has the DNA TGCGCCACCGGGAGTGACAGAGCCAACTATGGCTACACCTTC. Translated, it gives CATGSDRANYGYTF.